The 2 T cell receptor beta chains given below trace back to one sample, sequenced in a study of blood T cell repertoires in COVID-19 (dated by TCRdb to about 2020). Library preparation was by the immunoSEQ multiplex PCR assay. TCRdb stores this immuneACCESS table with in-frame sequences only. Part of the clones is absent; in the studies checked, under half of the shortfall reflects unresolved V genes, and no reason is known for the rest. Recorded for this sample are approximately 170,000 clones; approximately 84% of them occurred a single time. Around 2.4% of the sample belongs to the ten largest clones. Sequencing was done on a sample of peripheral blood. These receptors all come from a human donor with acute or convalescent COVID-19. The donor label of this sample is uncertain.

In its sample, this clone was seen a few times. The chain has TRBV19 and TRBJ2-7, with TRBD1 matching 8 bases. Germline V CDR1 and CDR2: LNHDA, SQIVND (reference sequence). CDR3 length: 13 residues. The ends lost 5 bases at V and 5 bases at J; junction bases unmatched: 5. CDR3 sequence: CASSPTGVHEQYF. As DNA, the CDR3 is TGTGCCAGTAGTCCGACAGGGGTACACGAGCAGTACTTC.

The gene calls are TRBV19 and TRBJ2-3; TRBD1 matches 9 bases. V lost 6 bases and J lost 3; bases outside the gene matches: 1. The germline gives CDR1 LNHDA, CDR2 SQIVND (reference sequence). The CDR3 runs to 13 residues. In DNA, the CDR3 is TGTGCCAGTAGGGGGACAGGGACAGATACGCAGTATTTT. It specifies CASRGTGTDTQYF.